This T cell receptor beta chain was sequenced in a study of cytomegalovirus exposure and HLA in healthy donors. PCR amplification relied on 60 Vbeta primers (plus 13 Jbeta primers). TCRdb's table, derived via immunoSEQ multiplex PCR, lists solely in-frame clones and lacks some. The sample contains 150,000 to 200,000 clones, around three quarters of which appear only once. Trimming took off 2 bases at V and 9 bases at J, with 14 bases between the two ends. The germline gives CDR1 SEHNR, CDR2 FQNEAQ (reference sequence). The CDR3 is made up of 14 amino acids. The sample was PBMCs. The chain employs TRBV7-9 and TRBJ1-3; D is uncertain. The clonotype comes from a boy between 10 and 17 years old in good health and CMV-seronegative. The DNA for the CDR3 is TGTGCCAGCAGCTTATGGAGGTGGCGAGGCACCATATATTTT. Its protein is CASSLWRWRGTIYF. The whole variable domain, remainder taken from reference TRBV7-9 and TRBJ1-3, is DTGVSQNPRHKITKRGQNVTFRCDPISEHNRLYWYRQTLGQGPEFLTYFQNEAQLEKSRLLSDRFSAERPKGSFSTLEIQRTEQGDSAMYLCASSLWRWRGTIYFGEGSWLTVV.